This TCR beta chain is drawn from a study of blood T cell repertoires in COVID-19. This CDR3 has 16 amino acids. Germline V gene lookup returns CDR1 LNHDA and CDR2 SQIVND (reference sequence). Trimming removed 7 bases at V and 4 bases at J, with 19 bases between. Sequenced by immunoSEQ multiplex PCR; TCRdb stores in-frame clones only, minus some. The sample gives 300,000 to 350,000 clones, roughly 88% of which show up once; roughly 2.9% is in the top ten. This receptor was identified in a woman younger than 45 with COVID-19, enrolled during active disease. Sequencing was done on a sample of peripheral blood. This chain links TRBV19 with TRBJ2-2; TRBD1 is a possible D gene (7 bases). The CDR3 sequence: CASTPARGASTGELFF. The DNA of the CDR3 is TGTGCCAGTACCCCCGCCAGGGGGGCAAGCACCGGGGAGCTGTTTTTT.